This T cell receptor (beta chain) was captured by sequencing in a study of identifying expanded T cells in peripheral blood. Whole-study findings and limits: Over about two and four weeks, about 16 and 19 clones changed, versus approximately 1.1 between replicates.

About this clone itself: Antigen unknown.

During the collection period, no donor immune events like infections were recorded. The CDR3 length is 16 residues. CDR1 SGHTS and CDR2 YDEGEE come from the germline V gene. The V end was cut by 0 bases, the J end by 8 bases, with 15 bases between. Repertoires were generated with immunoSEQ multiplex PCR, while TCRdb's copy carries only in-frame clones and drops some. The sample carries 100,000 to 150,000 clones, 65% to 90% recorded once. The specimen sequenced was blood. The receptor comes from a person aged 18 to 75 in good health. The chain combines TRBV5-8 with TRBJ1-6; a weak D match, TRBD1 (5 bases). In DNA form, the CDR3 reads TGTGCCAGCAGCTTGGCATTCGGGACGGGCCATTCACCCCTCCACTTT. This gives the protein CASSLAFGTGHSPLHF.